This T cell receptor (beta chain) is drawn from a study of shared clonotypes between healthy human individuals. Study outcomes and limitations: Non-shared clonotypes had lower generation probabilities than those shared by all four donors. Naive subsets, compared against memory subsets, generally had larger estimated richness values.

Profiling relied on immunoSEQ multiplex PCR, and the TCRdb table lists in-frame clones only, not all of them. The sample has some 500,000 clones, around 96% seen once. A remark on this clone: What it recognizes is unknown.

This sequence was found in a woman under 40 in good health. The sequenced material came from naive CD4+ T cells sorted from blood. Subset described: CD45RA+ positively selected.

In DNA form, the CDR3 reads TGTGCCAGCAGCGTAGGAGACGGCGGGAGTCTCGGATACGAGCAGTACTTC. Protein product: CASSVGDGGSLGYEQYF. This sequence joins TRBV9 and TRBJ2-7, with TRBD2 identical over 7 bases. Germline V CDR1 and CDR2: SGDLS, YYNGEE. The CDR3 contains 17 residues. V was clipped by 0 bases and J by 4 bases; unmatched bases: 13.